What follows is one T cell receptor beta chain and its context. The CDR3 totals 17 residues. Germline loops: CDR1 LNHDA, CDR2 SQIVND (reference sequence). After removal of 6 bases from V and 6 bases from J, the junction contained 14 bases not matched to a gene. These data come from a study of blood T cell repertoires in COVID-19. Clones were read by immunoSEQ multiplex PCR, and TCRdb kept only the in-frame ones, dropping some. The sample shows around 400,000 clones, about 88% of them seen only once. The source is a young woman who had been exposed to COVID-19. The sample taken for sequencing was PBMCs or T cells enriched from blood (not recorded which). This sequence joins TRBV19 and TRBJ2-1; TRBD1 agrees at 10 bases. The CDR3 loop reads CASSPPSGTGVPNEQFF. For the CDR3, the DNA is TGTGCCAGTAGCCCTCCATCGGGGACAGGGGTCCCCAATGAGCAGTTCTTC.